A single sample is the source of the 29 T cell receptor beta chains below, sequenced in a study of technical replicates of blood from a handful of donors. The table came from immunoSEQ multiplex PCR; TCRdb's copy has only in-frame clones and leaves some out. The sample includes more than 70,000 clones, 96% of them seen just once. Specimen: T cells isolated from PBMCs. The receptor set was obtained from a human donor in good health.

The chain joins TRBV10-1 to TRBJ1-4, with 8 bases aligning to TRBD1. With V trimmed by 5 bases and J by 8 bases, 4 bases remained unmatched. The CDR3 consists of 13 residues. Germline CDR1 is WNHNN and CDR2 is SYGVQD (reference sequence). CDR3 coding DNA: TGCGCCAGCAGTTTCAGGACAGGGGAAAAACTGTTTTTT. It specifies CASSFRTGEKLFF.

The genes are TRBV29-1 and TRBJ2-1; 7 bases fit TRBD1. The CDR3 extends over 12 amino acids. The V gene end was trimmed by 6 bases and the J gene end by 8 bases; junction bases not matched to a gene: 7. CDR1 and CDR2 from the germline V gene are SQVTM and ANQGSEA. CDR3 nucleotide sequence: TGCAGCGTCACACAGGGGCAGCATGAGCAGTTCTTC. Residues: CSVTQGQHEQFF.

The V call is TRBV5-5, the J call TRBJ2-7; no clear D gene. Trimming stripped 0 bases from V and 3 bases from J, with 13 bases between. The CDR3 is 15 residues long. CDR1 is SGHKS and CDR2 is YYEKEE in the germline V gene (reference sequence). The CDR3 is CASSLASSTFYEQYF. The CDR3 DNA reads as TGTGCCAGCAGCTTGGCCTCTTCGACATTCTACGAGCAGTACTTC.

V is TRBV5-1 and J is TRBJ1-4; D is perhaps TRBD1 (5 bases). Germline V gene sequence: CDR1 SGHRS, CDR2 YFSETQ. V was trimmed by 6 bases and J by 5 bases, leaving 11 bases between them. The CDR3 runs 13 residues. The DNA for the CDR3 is TGCGCCAGCAAACTTTCAGGGAATGAAAAACTGTTTTTT. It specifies CASKLSGNEKLFF.

The CDR3 nucleotides are TGTGCCAGCAGAGAATCCGACAGGATTAATGGCTACACCTTC. Protein sequence: CASRESDRINGYTF. The chain links TRBV6-4 to TRBJ1-2; the D gene is possibly TRBD1 (6 bases). Germline CDR1 and CDR2: MRHNA and SNTAGT. The V gene lost 6 bases and the J gene lost 6 bases, with 17 bases spanning the gap. The CDR3 covers 14 residues.

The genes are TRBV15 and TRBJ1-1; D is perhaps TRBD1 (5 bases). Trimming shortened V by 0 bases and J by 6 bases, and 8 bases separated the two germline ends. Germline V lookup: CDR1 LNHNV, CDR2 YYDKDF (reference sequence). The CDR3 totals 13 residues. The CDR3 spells CATSRDGGAEAFF. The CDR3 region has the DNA TGTGCCACCAGCAGAGATGGAGGGGCTGAAGCTTTCTTT.

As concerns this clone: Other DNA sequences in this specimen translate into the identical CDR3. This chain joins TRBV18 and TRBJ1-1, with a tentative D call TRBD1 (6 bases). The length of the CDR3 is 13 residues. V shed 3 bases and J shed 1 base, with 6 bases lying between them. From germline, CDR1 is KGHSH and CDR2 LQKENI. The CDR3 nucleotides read TGTGCCAGCTCACCGGGACAGAACACTGAAGCTTTCTTT. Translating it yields CASSPGQNTEAFF.

In DNA, the CDR3 is TGTGCCAGCAGTGTCGAAAGGGGTACGCAGTACTTC. Translating gives CASSVERGTQYF. This chain uses TRBV6-1 with TRBJ2-7; maybe TRBD1 (5 bases). Germline assignment: CDR1 MNHNS and CDR2 SASEGT. The CDR3 is 12 amino acids. Trimming pared 4 bases from V and 9 bases from J, leaving 13 bases between.

The CDR3 sequence: CASSQEGPERVSYNEQFF. The CDR3 DNA reads as TGTGCCAGCAGCCAAGAAGGCCCTGAGCGGGTCTCCTACAATGAGCAGTTCTTC. This chain connects TRBV4-2 to TRBJ2-1; D possibly corresponds to TRBD2 (6 bases). The germline gives CDR1 LGHNA, CDR2 YNFKEQ. The CDR3 covers 18 residues. Between the trimmed V and J ends, which lost 0 bases and 0 bases, there was a span of 15 bases.

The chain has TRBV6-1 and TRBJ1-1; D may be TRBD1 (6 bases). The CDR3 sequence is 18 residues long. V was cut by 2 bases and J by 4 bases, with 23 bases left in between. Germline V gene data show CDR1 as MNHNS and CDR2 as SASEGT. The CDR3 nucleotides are TGTGCCAGCAGTGAAAGGCTGGGTAGTAAGGGGGGGTTCACTGAAGCTTTCTTT. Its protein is CASSERLGSKGGFTEAFF.

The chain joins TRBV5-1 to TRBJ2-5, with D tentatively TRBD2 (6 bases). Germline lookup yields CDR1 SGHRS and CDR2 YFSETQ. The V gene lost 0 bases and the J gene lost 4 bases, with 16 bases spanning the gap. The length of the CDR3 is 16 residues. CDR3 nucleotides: TGCGCCAGCAGCTTGGGTAGAGGAGGGGCGTCAGAGACCCAGTACTTC. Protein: CASSLGRGGASETQYF. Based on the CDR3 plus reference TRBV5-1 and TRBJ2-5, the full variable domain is KAGVTQTPRYLIKTRGQQVTLSCSPISGHRSVSWYQQTPGQGLQFLFEYFSETQRNKGNFPGRFSGRQFSNSRSEMNVSTLELGDSALYLCASSLGRGGASETQYFGPGTRLLVL.

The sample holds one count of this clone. CDR3 DNA sequence: TGTGCCAGCAGTTACGTACCGGGTCTACACGAAACATTCACTGAAGCTTTCTTT. Residues: CASSYVPGLHETFTEAFF. This rearrangement joins TRBV27 to TRBJ1-1; D is ambiguous. This CDR3 is built from 18 residues. The ends were cut back, 4 bases at V and 4 bases at J, with 25 bases in the middle. The germline V gene encodes CDR1 MNHEY and CDR2 SMNVEV (reference sequence).

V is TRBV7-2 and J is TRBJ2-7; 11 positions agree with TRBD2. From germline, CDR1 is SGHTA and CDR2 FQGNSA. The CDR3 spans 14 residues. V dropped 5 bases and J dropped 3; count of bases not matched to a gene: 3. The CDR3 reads CASSVTSGGYEQYF. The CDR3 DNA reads TGTGCCAGCAGCGTAACTAGCGGGGGCTACGAGCAGTACTTC.

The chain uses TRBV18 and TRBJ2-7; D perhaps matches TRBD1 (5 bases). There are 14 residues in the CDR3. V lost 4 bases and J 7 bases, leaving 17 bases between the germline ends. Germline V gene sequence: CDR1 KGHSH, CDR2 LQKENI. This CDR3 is CASSLSRQGSEQYF. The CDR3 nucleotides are TGTGCCAGCTCACTGTCGAGGCAGGGTAGTGAGCAGTACTTC.

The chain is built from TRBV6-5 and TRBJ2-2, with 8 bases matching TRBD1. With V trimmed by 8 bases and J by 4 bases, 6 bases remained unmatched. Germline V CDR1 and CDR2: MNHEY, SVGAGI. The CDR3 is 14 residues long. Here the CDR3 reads CASRQGQGTGELFF. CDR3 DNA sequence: TGTGCCAGCCGACAGGGGCAAGGCACCGGGGAGCTGTTTTTT.

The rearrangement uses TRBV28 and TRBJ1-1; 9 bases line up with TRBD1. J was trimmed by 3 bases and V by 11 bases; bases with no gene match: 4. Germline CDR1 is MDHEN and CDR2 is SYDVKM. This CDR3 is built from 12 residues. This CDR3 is CAGGDRDTEAFF. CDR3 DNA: TGTGCCGGGGGGGACAGGGACACTGAAGCTTTCTTT.

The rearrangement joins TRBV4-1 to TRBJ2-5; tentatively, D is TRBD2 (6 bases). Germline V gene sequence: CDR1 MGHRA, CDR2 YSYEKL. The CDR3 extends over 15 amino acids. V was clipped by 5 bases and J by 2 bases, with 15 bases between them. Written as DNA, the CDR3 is TGCGCCAGCAGCTCTCGCGGGGCGCTACAAGAGACCCAGTACTTC. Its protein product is CASSSRGALQETQYF.

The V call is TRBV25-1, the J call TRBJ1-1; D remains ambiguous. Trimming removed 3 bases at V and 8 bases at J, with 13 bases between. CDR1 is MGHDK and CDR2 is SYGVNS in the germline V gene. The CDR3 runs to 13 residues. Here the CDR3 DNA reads TGTGCCAGCAGTGAGTTAAACGGTCCCGAAGCTTTCTTT. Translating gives CASSELNGPEAFF.

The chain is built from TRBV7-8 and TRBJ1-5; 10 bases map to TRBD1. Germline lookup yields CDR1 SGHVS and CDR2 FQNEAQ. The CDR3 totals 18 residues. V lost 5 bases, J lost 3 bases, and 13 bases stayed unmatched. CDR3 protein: CASSTPSGTGVFNQPQHF. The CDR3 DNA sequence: TGTGCCAGCAGCACACCCTCCGGGACAGGGGTCTTCAATCAGCCCCAGCATTTT.

The CDR3 region has the DNA TGTGCCAGCAGCCCCGGGACAGGGGTGTTAGCTAACTATGGCTACACCTTC. It codes for CASSPGTGVLANYGYTF. The chain uses TRBV5-4 and TRBJ1-2; 10 nucleotides align to TRBD1. Germline loops: CDR1 SGHNT, CDR2 YYREEE (reference sequence). The CDR3 spans 17 residues. Trimming removed 4 bases from V and 0 bases from J; junction bases left unmatched: 9.

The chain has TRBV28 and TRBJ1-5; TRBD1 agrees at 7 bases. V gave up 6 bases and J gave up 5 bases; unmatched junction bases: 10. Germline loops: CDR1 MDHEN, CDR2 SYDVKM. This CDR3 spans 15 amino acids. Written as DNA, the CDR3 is TGTGCCAGCAGGGGATCACAGGGGTTTCATCAGCCCCAGCATTTT. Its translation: CASRGSQGFHQPQHF.

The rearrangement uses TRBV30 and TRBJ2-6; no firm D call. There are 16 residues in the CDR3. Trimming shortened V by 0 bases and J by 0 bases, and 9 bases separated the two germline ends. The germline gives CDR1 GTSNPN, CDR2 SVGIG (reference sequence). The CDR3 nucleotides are TGTGCCTGGAGTGTAACAAGTTTCTCTGGGGCCAACGTCCTGACTTTC. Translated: CAWSVTSFSGANVLTF.

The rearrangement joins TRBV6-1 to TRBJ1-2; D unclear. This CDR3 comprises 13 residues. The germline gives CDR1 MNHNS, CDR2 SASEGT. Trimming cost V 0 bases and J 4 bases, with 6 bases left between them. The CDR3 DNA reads TGTGCCAGCAGTGAAGCAAGCGGCTATGGCTACACCTTC. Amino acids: CASSEASGYGYTF.

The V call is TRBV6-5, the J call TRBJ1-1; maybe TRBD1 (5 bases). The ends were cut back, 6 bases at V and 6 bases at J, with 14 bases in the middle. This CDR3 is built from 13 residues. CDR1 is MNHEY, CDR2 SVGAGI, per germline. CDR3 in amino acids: CASRWTGGSEAFF. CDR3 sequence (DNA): TGTGCCAGCAGATGGACCGGGGGATCTGAAGCTTTCTTT.

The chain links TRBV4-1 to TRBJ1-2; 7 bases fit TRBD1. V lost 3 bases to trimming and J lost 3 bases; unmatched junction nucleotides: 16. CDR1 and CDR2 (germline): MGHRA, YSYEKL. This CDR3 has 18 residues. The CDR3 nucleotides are TGCGCCAGCAGCCACCCCTGGAGGACAGGCCAGGGTGACTATGGCTACACCTTC. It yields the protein CASSHPWRTGQGDYGYTF.

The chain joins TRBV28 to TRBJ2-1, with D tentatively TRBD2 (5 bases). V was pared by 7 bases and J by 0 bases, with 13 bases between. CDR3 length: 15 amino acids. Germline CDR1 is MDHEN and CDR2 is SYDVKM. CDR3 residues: CASNPGSASYNEQFF. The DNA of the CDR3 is TGTGCCAGCAATCCTGGGAGCGCCTCCTACAATGAGCAGTTCTTC.

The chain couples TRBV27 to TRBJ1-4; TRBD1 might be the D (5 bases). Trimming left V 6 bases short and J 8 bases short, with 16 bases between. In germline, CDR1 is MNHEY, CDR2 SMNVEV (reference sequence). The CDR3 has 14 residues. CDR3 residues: CASSTGTTPEKLFF. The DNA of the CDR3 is TGTGCCAGCAGCACCGGGACTACTCCGGAAAAACTGTTTTTT. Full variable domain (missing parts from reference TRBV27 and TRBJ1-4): EAQVTQNPRYLITVTGKKLTVTCSQNMNHEYMSWYRQDPGLGLRQIYYSMNVEVTDKGDVPEGYKVSRKEKRNFPLILESPSPNQTSLYFCASSTGTTPEKLFFGSGTQLSVL.

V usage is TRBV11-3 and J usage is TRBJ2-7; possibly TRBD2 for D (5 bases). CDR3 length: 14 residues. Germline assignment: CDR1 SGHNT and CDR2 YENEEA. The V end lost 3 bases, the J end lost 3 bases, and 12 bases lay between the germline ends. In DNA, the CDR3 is TGTGCCAGCAGCTTGAGGGCTGGCAACTACGAGCAGTACTTC. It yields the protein CASSLRAGNYEQYF. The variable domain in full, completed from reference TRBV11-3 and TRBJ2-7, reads EAGVVQSPRYKIIEKKQPVAFWCNPISGHNTLYWYLQNLGQGPELLIRYENEEAVDDSQLPKDRFSAERLKGVDSTLKIQPAELGDSAVYLCASSLRAGNYEQYFGPGTRLTVT.

The CDR3 spells CASSSGGGYEQYF. The CDR3 nucleotides read TGTGCCAGCAGCTCGGGAGGGGGGTACGAGCAGTACTTC. This chain uses TRBV13 with TRBJ2-7, with 8 bases matching TRBD2. CDR3 length equals 13 residues. Trimming at V came to 4 bases and at J to 4 bases, leaving 3 bases not matched to a gene. Germline values: CDR1 PRHDT, CDR2 FYEKMQ (reference sequence).